The 3 T cell receptor beta chains reported below all come from one sample, sequenced in a study of CD8 T cells in Susac syndrome (dated by TCRdb to the late 2010s). Library construction relied on the immunoSEQ multiplex PCR assay. RNA was extracted with the RNeasy kit and 0.5 to 1 ug was reverse transcribed using random hexamers. TCRdb cleaned the public reads at Q25 with fastp, built clones with MiXCR and kept in-frame beta chains. Rows are combined by CDR3 protein, so each entry shows the most common genes and DNA. This sample has 200,000 or so distinct CDR3 sequences in its table, and over 90% of those were observed once. Jointly, the top ten make up just under 0.095% of the sample. Sequenced input: CD4+ T cells from PBMCs. These receptors were taken from a human donor with multiple sclerosis.

The rearrangement links TRBV15 to TRBJ2-1; D is perhaps TRBD1 (5 bases). The CDR3 sequence is 14 residues long. V was cut by 0 bases and J by 8 bases, with 11 bases left in between. In germline, CDR1 is LNHNV, CDR2 YYDKDF (reference sequence). The chain's CDR3 is CATSRDRGVYEQFF. For the CDR3, the DNA is TGTGCCACCAGCAGAGATAGGGGTGTGTATGAGCAGTTCTTC. Full variable domain (rest looked up from reference TRBV15 and TRBJ2-1): DAMVIQNPRYQVTQFGKPVTLSCSQTLNHNVMYWYQQKSSQAPKLLFHYYDKDFNNEADTPDNFQSRRPNTSFCFLDIRSPGLGDTAMYLCATSRDRGVYEQFFGPGTRLTVL.

This chain connects TRBV30 to TRBJ1-5; D perhaps matches TRBD1 (5 bases). The V gene's germline CDR1 is GTSNPN and CDR2 SVGIG (reference sequence). Trimming took off 2 bases at V and 4 bases at J, with 18 bases between the two ends. This CDR3 region has 16 residues. The CDR3: CAWSMGGLGVNQPQHF. The CDR3 DNA sequence: TGTGCCTGGAGTATGGGAGGATTGGGGGTTAATCAGCCCCAGCATTTT.

This clonotype appeared a single time. The rearrangement links TRBV12-5 to TRBJ1-1, with D possibly being TRBD1 (6 bases). The germline CDR1 and CDR2 sequences are LGHNT and FRNRAP. Trimming cost V 6 bases and J 6 bases, with 14 bases left between them. This CDR3 is built from 13 residues. CDR3 loop: CASGPGGGPEAFF. CDR3 bases: TGTGCTAGTGGCCCTGGTGGGGGGCCTGAAGCTTTCTTT.